One sample yielded the 8 T cell receptor beta chains listed below, sequenced in a study of T cell repertoires in cytomegalovirus infection (dated by TCRdb to the late 2010s). The run used an Illumina HiSeq 1500. Clones were called with MiXCR by TCRdb after fastp trimmed the public reads at Q25, and only in-frame beta chains were retained. Merged by CDR3 protein, the rows form single entries marked with the most common genes and DNA. Across this sample there are roughly 920,000 distinct CDR3 sequences, with roughly 30% seen only once. The top ten clones comprise around 15% of the sample. Their cognate antigens are unknown. Read against the paper, the sample's treatment or condition label means: in vitro stimulation with specific CMV peptide epitopes to enrich CMV-specific T cells. Source: cultured CD8+ T cells from PBMCs, taken from culture after CMV antigen stimulation. The receptors stem from a human donor in good health (CMV status not recorded). Some clones in this sample may be carry-over from other donors' samples.

The gene calls are TRBV19 and TRBJ2-5; 8 bases match TRBD1. V shed 8 bases and J 5 bases; nucleotides not matched to a gene: 16. The CDR3 consists of 16 residues. The germline gives CDR1 LNHDA, CDR2 SQIVND (reference sequence). The CDR3, as DNA: TGTGCCAGTGCAACCCGGGACAGGTTTATAGGGGAGACCCAGTACTTC. Translation gives CASATRDRFIGETQYF.

This clonotype was detected only a few times. This rearrangement joins TRBV24-1 to TRBJ1-1; D is undetermined. V shed 2 bases and J shed 6 bases, with 9 bases lying between them. CDR1 is KGHDR, CDR2 SFDVKD, per germline. The CDR3 loop spans 13 amino acids. The chain's CDR3 is CATSDSTRPEAFF. CDR3 sequence (DNA): TGTGCCACCAGTGATTCCACACGACCTGAAGCTTTCTTT.

The V and J genes are TRBV12-3 or TRBV12-4 and TRBJ1-1; weak D call: TRBD1 (5 bases). Trimming stripped 7 bases from V and 3 bases from J, with 15 bases between. The CDR3 has 14 amino acids. Here the CDR3 DNA reads TGTGCCAGCAACTTCAGGGTGAGGGACACTGAAGCTTTCTTT. This sequence encodes CASNFRVRDTEAFF.

This chain links TRBV10-3 with TRBJ2-7; tentative D call: TRBD1 (6 bases). Between the trimmed V and J ends, which lost 6 bases and 5 bases, there was a span of 8 bases. Looked up from germline, CDR1 is ENHRY and CDR2 is SYGVKD. The CDR3 is 11 amino acids. The CDR3 loop reads CAISRGHEQYV. The CDR3 nucleotides are TGTGCCATCAGCAGGGGTCACGAGCAGTACGTC.

Turning to this clonotype: The junction departs from germline at one end; a sequencing error may be responsible. The chain is built from TRBV7-8 and TRBJ2-2, with 13 positions matching TRBD2. The CDR3 sequence is 21 residues long. Germline V gene sequence: CDR1 SGHVS, CDR2 FQNEAQ. The CDR3 sequence: CVSRIPKGLAGSVGLTGELFF. The CDR3 nucleotides read TGTGTCAGCAGGATACCTAAGGGACTAGCGGGGTCTGTGGGTTTAACCGGGGAGCTGTTTTTT.

The chain carries TRBV12-3 or TRBV12-4 and TRBJ2-1; 9 bases agree with TRBD2. With V trimmed by 6 bases and J by 4 bases, 10 bases remained unmatched. This CDR3 has 16 amino acids. The CDR3 DNA reads as TGTGCCAGCAGCCCCCATGGGCTAGCGGGGTACAATGAGCAGTTCTTC. It specifies CASSPHGLAGYNEQFF.

The genes are TRBV27 and TRBJ2-3; tentative D call: TRBD1 (5 bases). V was shortened by 6 bases and J by 5 bases, with 15 bases between the two germline ends. The germline V gene has CDR1 MNHEY and CDR2 SMNVEV (reference sequence). The CDR3 contains 14 residues. The CDR3 sequence: CASSIRGVGDTQYF. CDR3 coding DNA: TGTGCCAGCAGCATTAGGGGCGTTGGAGATACGCAGTATTTT.

This clonotype turned up a few times. This chain connects TRBV28 to TRBJ2-2, with D possibly called TRBD1 or TRBD2 (5 bases each). V was pared by 5 bases and J by 8 bases, with 12 bases between. Germline CDR1 is MDHEN and CDR2 is SYDVKM. The CDR3 totals 13 residues. The CDR3 region is CASSTGLAGELFF. The CDR3 DNA sequence: TGTGCCAGCAGTACGGGGCTGGCGGGGGAGCTGTTTTTT. The full variable domain, with the rest looked up from reference TRBV28 and TRBJ2-2, is DVKVTQSSRYLVKRTGEKVFLECVQDMDHENMFWYRQDPGLGLRLIYFSYDVKMKEKGDIPEGYSVSREKKERFSLILESASTNQTSMYLCASSTGLAGELFFGEGSRLTVL.